One sample yielded the 27 T cell receptor beta chains listed below, sequenced in a study of cytomegalovirus exposure and HLA in healthy donors. With 60 Vbeta and 13 Jbeta primers, the PCR was carried out. The repertoire was sequenced with immunoSEQ multiplex PCR; TCRdb's copy has only in-frame clones and lacks some. The sample shows 150,000 to 200,000 clones, around 80% of them seen only once. The sequencing input was PBMCs. The receptors were gathered from a woman aged 25 to 39 in good health and CMV-seronegative.

As DNA, the CDR3 is TGTGCCAGCAGCGTAGACGAGGGGAGGGCAGCCCAGCATTTT. Its protein product is CASSVDEGRAAQHF. The gene calls are TRBV9 and TRBJ1-5; TRBD1 is a possible D gene (5 bases). Germline V lookup: CDR1 SGDLS, CDR2 YYNGEE. Trimming stripped 0 bases from V and 11 bases from J, with 15 bases between. The CDR3 runs 14 residues.

J is TRBJ1-2 and V is TRBV15; TRBD1 matches 11 bases. The V and J ends lost 1 base and 4 bases, in that order; junction bases with no gene match: 5. The length of the CDR3 is 16 residues. Germline-derived CDR1 and CDR2 are LNHNV and YYDKDF (reference sequence). The CDR3 nucleotides read TGTGCCACCAGCAGAGGAGAGGGACAGGGGGGCTATGGCTACACCTTC. Its translation is CATSRGEGQGGYGYTF.

The V call is TRBV6-5, the J call TRBJ1-5; a possible D gene is TRBD1 (5 bases). CDR3 length equals 15 residues. Germline assignment: CDR1 MNHEY and CDR2 SVGAGI. V lost 6 bases, J lost 6 bases, and 18 bases lay in between. The CDR3 sequence: CASSPSGGSLQPQHF. The CDR3 DNA reads as TGTGCCAGCAGCCCCTCGGGGGGATCCCTTCAGCCCCAGCATTTT.

J is TRBJ1-1 and V is TRBV19; D not resolved. This CDR3 is built from 13 residues. Germline CDR1 reads LNHDA; CDR2 reads SQIVND (reference sequence). The V end was cut by 6 bases, the J end by 1 base, with 9 bases between. The CDR3 is CASSVLRNTEAFF. DNA for the CDR3: TGTGCCAGTAGCGTCTTGAGGAACACTGAAGCTTTCTTT.

V usage is TRBV11-2 and J usage is TRBJ1-5; D gene ambiguous. CDR1 and CDR2 (germline): SGHAT, FQNNGV. The CDR3 is 13 residues long. V lost 0 bases, J lost 4 bases, and 4 bases lay in between. The chain's CDR3 is CASSLDSNQPQHF. CDR3 in DNA: TGTGCCAGCAGCTTAGATTCTAATCAGCCCCAGCATTTT.

This clone was observed a few times. This chain uses TRBV6-5 with TRBJ1-4, with 9 bases that match TRBD1. CDR1 and CDR2 (germline): MNHEY, SVGAGI. Trimming removed 6 bases from V and 4 bases from J; junction bases left unmatched: 6. This CDR3 has 15 residues. The DNA for the CDR3 is TGTGCCAGCAGCCCCACAGGGGGCAGTAATGAAAAACTGTTTTTT. Translated: CASSPTGGSNEKLFF.

The chain has TRBV30 and TRBJ2-2, with a tentative D call TRBD1 (5 bases). V gave up 1 base and J gave up 0 bases, with 6 bases separating them. Germline V gene sequence: CDR1 GTSNPN, CDR2 SVGIG (reference sequence). The CDR3 has 14 amino acids. The CDR3 DNA sequence: TGTGCCTGGAGTGAGGGGACGAACACCGGGGAGCTGTTTTTT. Translating it yields CAWSEGTNTGELFF.

This rearrangement joins TRBV19 to TRBJ2-1; D is possibly TRBD1 (5 bases). Trimming removed 3 bases from V and 4 bases from J, with 7 bases in between. There are 13 residues in the CDR3. The germline CDR1 and CDR2 sequences are LNHDA and SQIVND (reference sequence). CDR3 loop: CASSIDSYNEQFF. The CDR3, as DNA: TGTGCCAGTAGTATCGACAGTTACAATGAGCAGTTCTTC.

The rearrangement links TRBV19 to TRBJ1-2; D might be TRBD1 (5 bases). This CDR3 is 13 amino acids long. Germline values: CDR1 LNHDA, CDR2 SQIVND (reference sequence). The ends were cut back, 3 bases at V and 4 bases at J, with 9 bases in the middle. The CDR3 is CASSIGRGYGYTF. The DNA of the CDR3 is TGTGCCAGTAGTATTGGTAGGGGCTATGGCTACACCTTC.

The genes are TRBV5-1 and TRBJ1-3, with D unclear. CDR1 is SGHRS, CDR2 YFSETQ, per germline. This CDR3 has 14 residues. Between the trimmed V and J ends, which lost 4 bases and 0 bases, there was a span of 8 bases. CDR3 loop: CASSPLSSGNTIYF. In DNA, the CDR3 is TGCGCCAGCAGCCCCCTGAGCTCTGGAAACACCATATATTTT.

This chain joins TRBV6-6 and TRBJ2-2, with D hard to call. The CDR3 loop spans 15 amino acids. Germline V gene lookup returns CDR1 MNHNY and CDR2 SVGAGI (reference sequence). The ends were cut back, 2 bases at V and 1 base at J, with 8 bases in the middle. CDR3 loop: CASSYTRLNTGELFF. The CDR3 DNA reads as TGTGCCAGCAGTTACACGCGTTTGAACACCGGGGAGCTGTTTTTT.

V gene TRBV25-1 combines with J gene TRBJ2-3, with D possibly matching TRBD2 (5 bases). This CDR3 comprises 16 residues. Germline CDR1 MGHDK, CDR2 SYGVNS. The V gene lost 10 bases and the J gene lost 1 base, with 21 bases spanning the gap. CDR3 loop: CATTAGPGGGTDTQYF. The CDR3 bases are TGTGCCACCACAGCAGGCCCCGGAGGCGGCACAGATACGCAGTATTTT.

The chain carries TRBV2 and TRBJ1-1; no definite D call. Trimming removed 2 bases at V and 1 base at J, with 5 bases between. The CDR3 is 13 amino acids. The germline CDR1 and CDR2 sequences are SNHLY and FYNNEI. The CDR3 loop reads CASSEPWNTEAFF. The CDR3 DNA follows: TGTGCCAGCAGTGAACCCTGGAACACTGAAGCTTTCTTT. Full variable domain (missing parts from reference TRBV2 and TRBJ1-1): EPEVTQTPSHQVTQMGQEVILRCVPISNHLYFYWYRQILGQKVEFLVSFYNNEISEKSEIFDDQFSVERPDGSNFTLKIRSTKLEDSAMYFCASSEPWNTEAFFGQGTRLTVV.

CDR3 region: CASSVEGQGIDEQYF. The CDR3 DNA is TGTGCCAGCAGCGTAGAGGGACAGGGTATCGACGAGCAGTACTTC. This rearrangement joins TRBV9 to TRBJ2-7; 9 bases match TRBD1. CDR1 is SGDLS and CDR2 is YYNGEE in the germline V gene. J gave up 5 bases and V 0 bases, and 6 bases lay outside the gene matches. CDR3 length: 15 residues. Drawing the rest from reference TRBV9 and TRBJ2-7, the complete variable domain is DSGVTQTPKHLITATGQRVTLRCSPRSGDLSVYWYQQSLDQGLQFLIQYYNGEERAKGNILERFSAQQFPDLHSELNLSSLELGDSALYFCASSVEGQGIDEQYFGPGTRLTVT.

J is TRBJ1-1 and V is TRBV5-1; no firm D call. CDR1 is SGHRS and CDR2 is YFSETQ in the germline V gene. The CDR3 totals 21 residues. Trimming took off 0 bases at V and 5 bases at J, with 32 bases between the two ends. Here the CDR3 reads CASSLGYPGRPLSGSRTEAFF. CDR3 nucleotide sequence: TGCGCCAGCAGCTTGGGCTATCCTGGGAGACCTCTGAGTGGGAGTAGGACTGAAGCTTTCTTT.

The J gene is TRBJ2-7, the V gene TRBV18, with D tentatively TRBD2 (5 bases). CDR3 length: 13 residues. Looked up from germline, CDR1 is KGHSH and CDR2 is LQKENI. The V gene lost 0 bases and the J gene lost 6 bases, with 9 bases spanning the gap. The CDR3 DNA reads TGTGCCAGCTCACCACCGGGAGCGAGCGAGCAGTACTTC. Translated, it gives CASSPPGASEQYF.

This chain links TRBV7-8 with TRBJ1-1, with a possible D match to TRBD1 (5 bases). The ends were cut back, 5 bases at V and 1 base at J, with 17 bases in the middle. Germline CDR1 reads SGHVS; CDR2 reads FQNEAQ. The CDR3 is made up of 16 amino acids. The CDR3 sequence: CASSKGPSGGNTEAFF. In nucleotides, the CDR3 is TGTGCCAGCAGCAAAGGTCCTTCGGGGGGGAACACTGAAGCTTTCTTT. The whole variable domain, filled in from reference TRBV7-8 and TRBJ1-1, reads GAGVSQSPRYKVAKRGQDVALRCDPISGHVSLFWYQQALGQGPEFLTYFQNEAQLDKSGLPSDRFFAERPEGSVSTLKIQRTQQEDSAVYLCASSKGPSGGNTEAFFGQGTRLTVV.

This chain joins TRBV9 and TRBJ1-2; 9 nucleotides agree with TRBD1. There are 15 residues in the CDR3. After removal of 3 bases from V and 2 bases from J, the junction contained 5 bases not matched to a gene. The germline V gene encodes CDR1 SGDLS and CDR2 YYNGEE. The CDR3 bases are TGTGCCAGCAGCGCCTCCGGGACAGGGAACTATGGCTACACCTTC. Encoded protein: CASSASGTGNYGYTF.

The chain recombines TRBV5-6 with TRBJ2-7, with unresolved D. The CDR3 spans 12 residues. Germline V gene lookup returns CDR1 SGHDT and CDR2 YYEEEE. The ends were cut back, 4 bases at V and 2 bases at J, with 7 bases in the middle. The CDR3 is CASSLETYEQYF. The CDR3 DNA sequence: TGTGCCAGCAGCCTAGAAACCTACGAGCAGTACTTC.

This clone was found a few times. The chain couples TRBV4-1 to TRBJ2-7, with 9 bases lining up with TRBD1. The CDR3 runs to 15 residues. From germline, CDR1 is MGHRA and CDR2 YSYEKL. V gave up 3 bases and J gave up 7 bases; unmatched junction bases: 10. CDR3 protein: CASSHYSGTGSEQYF. DNA of the CDR3: TGCGCCAGCAGCCATTATTCCGGGACAGGGAGTGAGCAGTACTTC.

This rearrangement joins TRBV7-7 to TRBJ2-5; TRBD1 is a possible D gene (6 bases). The CDR3 sequence is 14 residues long. Trimming took 1 base from V and 4 from J, leaving 10 bases between them. The germline V gene has CDR1 SSHAT and CDR2 FNYEAQ (reference sequence). The CDR3 DNA follows: TGTGCCAGCAGCTTAGGGCAGGGGTCAGAGACCCAGTACTTC. Its translation is CASSLGQGSETQYF.

The V call is TRBV19, the J call TRBJ1-4; D might be TRBD1 (5 bases). Trimming removed 11 bases at V and 4 bases at J, with 14 bases between. CDR3 length equals 13 residues. The germline gives CDR1 LNHDA, CDR2 SQIVND (reference sequence). CDR3 sequence: CAGGGAVNEKLFF. The CDR3 bases are TGTGCCGGAGGCGGGGCCGTTAATGAAAAACTGTTTTTT.

The genes are TRBV4-1 and TRBJ2-5; the match to TRBD2 covers 7 bases. J was trimmed by 1 base and V by 0 bases; bases with no gene match: 8. Germline values: CDR1 MGHRA, CDR2 YSYEKL. This CDR3 spans 17 amino acids. The CDR3 protein is CASSQDGTGGRQETQYF. The CDR3 DNA reads as TGCGCCAGCAGCCAAGATGGAACGGGGGGACGCCAAGAGACCCAGTACTTC.

V is TRBV4-2 and J is TRBJ2-1, with a weak D call TRBD1 (5 bases). V gave up 0 bases and J gave up 3 bases, with 18 bases separating them. Germline lookup yields CDR1 LGHNA and CDR2 YNFKEQ. The CDR3 consists of 18 residues. CDR3: CASSQDGQQGLIYNEQFF. CDR3 sequence (DNA): TGTGCCAGCAGCCAAGATGGGCAGCAGGGCCTTATCTACAATGAGCAGTTCTTC.

This chain links TRBV4-3 with TRBJ1-2, with TRBD1 as a possible D gene (6 bases). V lost 1 base and J lost 6, with 15 bases in between. Germline V lookup: CDR1 LGHNA, CDR2 YSLEER. The CDR3 contains 15 residues. CDR3 amino acids: CASSQGAGTRDGYTF. The DNA of the CDR3 is TGCGCCAGCAGCCAAGGAGCAGGGACACGGGATGGCTACACCTTC.

The genes are TRBV6-5 and TRBJ1-2; the match to TRBD1 covers 8 bases. CDR1 MNHEY and CDR2 SVGAGI come from the germline V gene. This CDR3 is 12 amino acids long. V gave up 6 bases and J gave up 4 bases; unmatched junction bases: 1. In DNA, the CDR3 is TGTGCCAGCAGACAGGGGGTCTATGGCTACACCTTC. Translated, it gives CASRQGVYGYTF.

This clone showed up just a few times. This chain connects TRBV4-3 to TRBJ2-7; D call uncertain. Germline V gene sequence: CDR1 LGHNA, CDR2 YSLEER. Trimming took off 4 bases at V and 0 bases at J, with 13 bases between the two ends. CDR3 size: 15 residues. As DNA, the CDR3 is TGCGCCAGCAGCCCGGGTCATGATGGCTCCTACGAGCAGTACTTC. It codes for CASSPGHDGSYEQYF.